The rows below give T cell receptor beta chains drawn from one sample of a study of T cell responses to AZD1222 COVID-19 vaccine. Data came from immunoSEQ multiplex PCR; TCRdb stores just in-frame clones and leaves some out. The data contain fewer than 200,000 clones, around 90% of them seen just once; the ten biggest clones take up 2.6%. The specimen was peripheral blood, collected on day 0 of AZD1222 vaccination. The receptor set was obtained from an adult in good health. Each CDR3 is given with its conserved first and last residue. Where a row states a size, it is once, few, many or the class of an expanded clone; other rows omit it.

clone size: NA; J gene: TRBJ2-1; V gene: TRBV11-3; CDR3 protein: CASGKGAQGDEQFF
clone size: NA; J gene: TRBJ2-7; V gene: TRBV7-9; CDR3 protein: CASSSRDSRLYEQYF
clone size: NA; J gene: TRBJ1-4; V gene: TRBV15; CDR3 protein: CATSSPPEARNEKLFF
clone size: NA; J gene: TRBJ2-3; V gene: TRBV5-1; CDR3 protein: CASSPLAGDTDTQYF
clone size: NA; J gene: TRBJ1-2; V gene: TRBV7-2; CDR3 protein: CASSGIHRGGYGYTF
clone size: NA; J gene: TRBJ2-7; V gene: TRBV20-1; CDR3 protein: CSATAYEQYF
clone size: NA; J gene: TRBJ1-2; V gene: TRBV5-1; CDR3 protein: CASSLAQGVLHGYTF
clone size: few; J gene: TRBJ2-7; V gene: TRBV19; CDR3 protein: CASSSQGAYEQYF
clone size: NA; J gene: TRBJ2-2; V gene: TRBV5-1; CDR3 protein: CASSWGQGYTGELFF
clone size: once; J gene: TRBJ1-6; V gene: TRBV27; CDR3 protein: CASSFEGQGVSPLHF
clone size: NA; J gene: TRBJ2-1; V gene: TRBV2; CDR3 protein: CASSRGGTYNEQFF
clone size: NA; J gene: TRBJ2-7; V gene: TRBV5-1; CDR3 protein: CASTWDTGQGIYEQYF
clone size: NA; J gene: TRBJ1-4; V gene: TRBV10-1; CDR3 protein: CASTGQGPFKFATNEKLFF
clone size: NA; J gene: TRBJ2-6; V gene: TRBV19; CDR3 protein: CACKGANVLTF